This paragraph covers one T cell receptor beta chain sequence. This clone was recorded a few times. Its antigen remains unidentified. No per-base quality is available; no much larger clone lies one base away. The sample belongs to a study of beta chain features in type 1 diabetes (dated by TCRdb to 2016 to 2019). A note on the overall study: Mean age, gender distribution, total cell number and subset yield did not differ between patients and healthy donors. A total of over 95,000,000 sorted cells were examined across all samples, and RNA yield correlated strongly with the number of cells per subset. In the study, TCRB repertoires of sorted circulating CD4+ T cell subsets from recently diagnosed type 1 diabetes patients were compared with those of matched healthy donors. Regulatory and stem cell-like memory subsets were obtained from only 8 patients and roughly eight healthy donors, while naive and central memory subsets were obtained from all 30 or so donors.

Each donor gave one peripheral blood draw, averaging about 100 mL, which was collected into heparinised tubes. Using a panel that included CD45RO, CCR7, CD25, CD127, CD95 and CD27, naive, central memory, regulatory and stem cell-like memory CD4+ T cells were sorted on a BD FACSAria II. All sorted populations exceeded 95% purity. PBMCs were isolated right away by Lymphoprep density gradient centrifugation and were stained directly, without culture. To minimize batch effects, samples were stained and sorted in pairs, one healthy donor with one patient per experiment. All of the isolated RNA was reverse transcribed with the High Capacity cDNA Reverse Transcription Kit, so expressed TCRB transcripts were sequenced. Naive, central memory and regulatory T cell samples underwent deep immunoSEQ sequencing, averaging about 3.3 million total reads per sample. Sorted cells were lysed in RLT buffer and RNA was extracted with DNase-treated RNeasy Micro or Mini kits, depending on cell number. Each cell subset was processed on its own to prevent cross-contamination, while patient and healthy donor samples were processed together. The immunoSEQ multiplex PCR was used to amplify TCRB sequences from cDNA, yielding 87-bp fragments that span the CDR3 region. Sequencing of the amplicons was performed on the Illumina HiSeq platform. Under the source paper's analysis protocol: PCR bias was corrected computationally using synthetic template baselines, and reads within Hamming distance 2 were collapsed, with unmergeable singletons discarded. Reads were aligned against IMGT so that V, D and J genes, CDR3 length and insertions or deletions at six rearrangement sites could be assigned. Within each subset, clonotype counts were normalized to sorted cell number, after which true diversity and Gini coefficients were computed with the tcR R package. The overlap coefficient, calculated on TCRB nucleotide sequences, was used to quantify repertoire sharing. TCRdb limited this immuneACCESS table to in-frame rearrangements with V and J called. A share of clones is missing; checked studies link under half to unresolved V genes, and the rest is unexplained. V, J and clone size are taken as reported in that table, and D and trimming were inferred from the DNA itself. The sample has fewer than 400,000 clones on record, 6.5% to 10% of them singletons. The biggest ten clones account for around 0.44% of the sample.

The study at large found these results: Patients with type 1 diabetes made fewer insertions and deleted more nucleotides at VDJ recombination sites, implying thymic rearrangement abnormalities. The naive, central memory and regulatory TCRB repertoires appeared to resemble one another more closely among patients than among healthy donors. Because cDNA was sequenced instead of genomic DNA, activated cells with high expression could be over-represented, although the groups did not differ in activation or CD3 levels. In all four CD4+ subsets, TCRB CDR3 length was moderately but significantly shorter in type 1 diabetes patients. Because the HLA sub-analyses included only small numbers of individuals, any influence of HLA type on TCRB rearrangement was left unresolved. Shorter templates might be favored by PCR, yet because patient and control samples were amplified and corrected together, any such skew would affect both groups equally.

The TCR sequence derives from a woman aged 18-35 years in good health. Material: central memory CD4+ T cells from blood.

This receptor has the CDR3 CASSDSRGQETQYF. The DNA sequence follows: TGTGCCAGCAGTGATTCTCGGGGACAAGAGACCCAGTACTTC. This chain is built from TRBV25-1 and TRBJ2-5; possibly the D gene is TRBD2, per 5 matching bases. From its cysteine to its phenylalanine, the CDR3 spans 14 amino acids. Of all the DNA, just the CDR3 is kept, 42 bases in frame from base 1. V and J lose 3 bases and 2 bases, and a span of 10 bases separates them. Sequences MGHDK (CDR1) and SYGVNS (CDR2) are obtained from the germline V gene. When the CDR3 is completed using the reference TRBV25-1 and TRBJ2-5 genes on either side, the full variable domain is EADIYQTPRYLVIGTGKKITLECSQTMGHDKMYWYQQDPGMELHLIHYSYGVNSTEKGDLSSESTVSRIRTEHFPLTLESARPSHTSQYLCASSDSRGQETQYFGPGTRLLVL.